Listed below are T cell receptor beta chains from one sample, sequenced in a study of neurological immune-mediated disorders. TCRdb re-analysed the 5' RACE reads in MiXCR, keeping a single row per CDR3 protein. This table has tens of thousands of distinct CDR3 sequences, about a sixth appearing once. Sequencing input: CD4+ T cells from blood. The receptor source for this set is a female donor with HTLV-1-associated myelopathy (HAM/TSP). Each CDR3 is given with its conserved first and last residue. A D gene is named only where the DNA matches it firmly. Size is stated for part of the rows, as once, few or many counts, or as a class when the clone is expanded.

size,D,J,V,CDR3,DNA
many,.,TRBJ2-5,TRBV4-1,CASSQDPSGETQYF,TGCGCCAGCAGCCAAGATCCGTCGGGGGAGACCCAGTACTTC
many,.,TRBJ2-1,TRBV5-6,CASSLFEEQFF,TGTGCCAGCAGCTTGTTCGAGGAGCAGTTCTTC
many,TRBD2,TRBJ2-3,TRBV20-1,CSASDASGRGSDTQYF,TGCAGTGCTAGTGATGCTAGCGGGAGGGGTTCGGATACGCAGTATTTT
many,.,TRBJ2-3,TRBV12-3/TRBV12-4,CASSVADTQYF,TGTGCCAGCAGTGTAGCAGATACGCAGTATTTT
many,.,TRBJ2-3,TRBV20-1,CSAARSFLTDTQYF,TGCAGTGCGGCGAGATCGTTCCTCACAGATACGCAGTATTTT
many,.,TRBJ2-7,TRBV7-2,CASSLYATRENEQYF,TGTGCCAGCAGCTTATACGCGACTAGAGAAAACGAGCAGTACTTC
.,.,TRBJ2-3,TRBV7-7,CASSIWTAADTQYF,TGTGCTAGCAGCATTTGGACGGCCGCAGATACACAGTATTTT
many,TRBD2,TRBJ2-1,TRBV3-1,CASSPELADLNEQFF,TGTGCCAGCAGCCCAGAGCTAGCGGACCTGAATGAGCAGTTCTTC
once,TRBD2,TRBJ2-3,TRBV20-1,CSARDSGRITDTQYF,TGCAGTGCTAGAGATAGCGGGAGAATCACAGATACGCAGTATTTT
medium-sized,.,TRBJ1-1,TRBV6-6,CASSPIGRGNTEAFF,TGTGCCAGCAGCCCCATAGGAAGGGGAAACACTGAAGCTTTCTTT
many,.,TRBJ2-3,TRBV5-1,CASSLGGPTDTQYF,TGCGCCAGCAGCTTGGGTGGCCCCACAGATACGCAGTATTTT
many,TRBD2,TRBJ2-3,TRBV20-1,CSARGASGTSDTQYF,TGCAGTGCTAGAGGGGCTAGCGGGACCTCAGATACGCAGTATTTT
many,.,TRBJ1-2,TRBV5-1,CASSEKNGGYGYTF,TGCGCCAGCAGCGAGAAAAACGGGGGCTATGGCTACACCTTC
many,TRBD2,TRBJ2-3,TRBV4-2,CASSRLAGGGPTDTQYF,TGTGCCAGCAGCCGACTAGCGGGGGGCGGTCCCACAGATACGCAGTATTTT
.,TRBD1,TRBJ2-7,TRBV7-2,CASILTLGDRSTYEQYF,TGTGCCAGCATCTTAACCTTGGGGGACAGGTCAACCTACGAGCAGTACTTC
many,.,TRBJ1-1,TRBV5-1,CASSHGSNTEAFF,TGCGCCAGCAGCCACGGTTCGAACACTGAAGCTTTCTTT
many,.,TRBJ2-7,TRBV28,CASRGGHSYEQYF,TGTGCCAGCAGGGGGGGCCACTCCTACGAGCAGTACTTC
many,.,TRBJ2-6,TRBV6-5,CASTRTVNFGANVLTF,TGTGCCAGCACGCGTACGGTTAACTTTGGGGCCAACGTCCTGACTTTC
many,.,TRBJ2-2,TRBV24-1,CATSLRGRELFF,TGTGCCACCAGCCTCCGAGGGCGGGAGCTGTTTTTT
many,.,TRBJ1-1,TRBV12-3/TRBV12-4,CASSLSLNTEAFF,TGTGCCAGCAGTTTGTCGCTGAACACTGAAGCTTTCTTT